A selection of T cell receptor beta chains follows, all from one sample in a study of cytomegalovirus exposure and HLA in healthy donors. Sequencing was performed with immunoSEQ multiplex PCR; in TCRdb, only in-frame clones are kept and a portion is missing. The table records about 160,000 clones, around 80% of them present only once. Sequencing was done on a sample of PBMCs. The receptors shown here come from a male donor in good health and CMV-seropositive. The CDR3 runs from the conserved cysteine through the conserved F or W. D genes are given only for firm matches. A row's size may be missing; if present it is once, few, many or a size class.

d_call: -
j_call: TRBJ2-1
cdr3_length: 13
clone_size: -
v_call: TRBV7-9
cdr3_nt: TGTGCCAGCAGCTTAGTAGCGGCCAATGAGCAGTTCTTC
cdr3_aa: CASSLVAANEQFF

d_call: -
j_call: TRBJ1-6
cdr3_length: 15
clone_size: few
v_call: TRBV27
cdr3_nt: TGTGCCAGCAGTCCGGCGACCGGAGGTAATTCACCCCTCCACTTT
cdr3_aa: CASSPATGGNSPLHF

d_call: TRBD2
j_call: TRBJ2-4
cdr3_length: 16
clone_size: -
v_call: TRBV9
cdr3_nt: TGTGCCAGCAGCGATCGACTAGCGGGAGGGAAAAACATTCAGTACTTC
cdr3_aa: CASSDRLAGGKNIQYF

d_call: -
j_call: TRBJ2-7
cdr3_length: 15
clone_size: -
v_call: TRBV28
cdr3_nt: TGTGCCAGCAGCCCTCCTCCGACAGGGGAGGGCGAGCAGTACTTC
cdr3_aa: CASSPPPTGEGEQYF

d_call: -
j_call: TRBJ1-1
cdr3_length: 14
clone_size: -
v_call: TRBV7-9
cdr3_nt: TGTGCCAGCAGCTCAATAGCGGGGGACACTGAAGCTTTCTTT
cdr3_aa: CASSSIAGDTEAFF

d_call: -
j_call: TRBJ1-1
cdr3_length: 18
clone_size: -
v_call: TRBV7-8
cdr3_nt: TGTGCCAGCAGCCACAACCTCCAGGGCAAGGGTAGGAACACTGAAGCTTTCTTT
cdr3_aa: CASSHNLQGKGRNTEAFF

d_call: -
j_call: TRBJ2-7
cdr3_length: 11
clone_size: once
v_call: TRBV7-2
cdr3_nt: TGTGCCAGCAGCCTAAGTTACGAGCAGTACTTC
cdr3_aa: CASSLSYEQYF

d_call: -
j_call: TRBJ1-6
cdr3_length: 13
clone_size: once
v_call: TRBV6-6
cdr3_nt: TGTGCCAGCGTCGACAGCCATAATTCACCCCTCCACTTT
cdr3_aa: CASVDSHNSPLHF

d_call: TRBD2
j_call: TRBJ2-2
cdr3_length: 17
clone_size: -
v_call: TRBV14
cdr3_nt: TGTGCCAGCAGCACCCTCGGGACTAGCGCAAACACCGGGGAGCTGTTTTTT
cdr3_aa: CASSTLGTSANTGELFF

d_call: TRBD1
j_call: TRBJ1-2
cdr3_length: 14
clone_size: -
v_call: TRBV27
cdr3_nt: TGTGCCAGCGGTGCGTTGGACAGGGGTTATGGCTACACCTTC
cdr3_aa: CASGALDRGYGYTF

d_call: TRBD1
j_call: TRBJ2-6
cdr3_length: 17
clone_size: -
v_call: TRBV4-2
cdr3_nt: TGTGCCAGCAGCCGCTTGACAGGGGGCTCTGGGGCCAACGTCCTGACTTTC
cdr3_aa: CASSRLTGGSGANVLTF